The clone carrying this T cell receptor beta chain has only one observation. Its antigen is still unknown. In germline, CDR1 is MNHEY, CDR2 SMNVEV (reference sequence). The CDR3 sequence is 17 residues long. V gave up 4 bases and J gave up 3 bases; unmatched junction bases: 7. The data were taken from a study of cytomegalovirus exposure and HLA in healthy donors. The study's findings and limits: Per published accounts, TCR beta sequences correctly predicted the HLA-A and HLA-B alleles of most subjects.

Vbeta (60) and Jbeta (13) primers were used in the PCR. Profiling relied on immunoSEQ multiplex PCR, and the TCRdb table lists in-frame clones only, not all of them. In the table there are tens of thousands of clones, 90% to 95% of which are singletons. The sequenced sample was PBMCs. The chain recombines TRBV27 with TRBJ2-1; 12 bases fit TRBD2. The receptor comes from a woman aged 18-29 years in good health and CMV-seronegative. The CDR3 bases are TGTGCCAGCAGTTCCCTATCGACTAGCGGGAGCTACAATGAGCAGTTCTTC. Its protein product is CASSSLSTSGSYNEQFF.